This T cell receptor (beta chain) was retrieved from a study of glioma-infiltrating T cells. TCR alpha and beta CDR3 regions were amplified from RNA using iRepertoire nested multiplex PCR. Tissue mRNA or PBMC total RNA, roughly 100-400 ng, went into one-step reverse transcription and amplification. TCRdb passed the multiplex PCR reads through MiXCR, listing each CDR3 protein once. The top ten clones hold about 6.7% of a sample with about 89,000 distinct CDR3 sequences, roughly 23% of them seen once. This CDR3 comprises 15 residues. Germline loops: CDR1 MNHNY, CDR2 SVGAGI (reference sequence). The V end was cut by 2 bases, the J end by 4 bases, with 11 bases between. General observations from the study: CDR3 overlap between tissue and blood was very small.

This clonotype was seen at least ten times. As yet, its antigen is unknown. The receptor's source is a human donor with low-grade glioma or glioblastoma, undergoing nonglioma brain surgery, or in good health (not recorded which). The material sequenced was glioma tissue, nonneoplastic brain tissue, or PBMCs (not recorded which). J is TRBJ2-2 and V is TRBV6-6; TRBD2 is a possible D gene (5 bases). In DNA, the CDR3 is TGTGCCAGCAGTTACGCTCCGGAGGCCACCGGGGAGCTGTTTTTT. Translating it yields CASSYAPEATGELFF.